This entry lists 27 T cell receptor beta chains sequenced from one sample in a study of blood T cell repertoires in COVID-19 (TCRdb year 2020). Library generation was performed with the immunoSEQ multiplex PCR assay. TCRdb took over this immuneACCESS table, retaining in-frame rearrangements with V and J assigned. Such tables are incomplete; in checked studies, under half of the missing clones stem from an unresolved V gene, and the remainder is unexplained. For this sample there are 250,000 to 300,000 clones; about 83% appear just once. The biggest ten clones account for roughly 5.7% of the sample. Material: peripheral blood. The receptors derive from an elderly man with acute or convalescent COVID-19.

The CDR3 DNA reads TGTGCCAGCACCAGGGGAGCGGGAGGAGGGACAGATACGCAGTATTTT. Its translation: CASTRGAGGGTDTQYF. V gene TRBV7-9 combines with J gene TRBJ2-3, with 9 nucleotides matching TRBD2. The CDR3 is made up of 16 amino acids. After removal of 7 bases from V and 3 bases from J, the junction contained 11 bases not matched to a gene. Germline V gives CDR1 SEHNR, CDR2 FQNEAQ (reference sequence).

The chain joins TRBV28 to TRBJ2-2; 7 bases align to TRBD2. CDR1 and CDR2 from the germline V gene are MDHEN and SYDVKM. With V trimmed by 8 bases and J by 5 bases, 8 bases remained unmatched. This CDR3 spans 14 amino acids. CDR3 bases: TGTGCCAGCCAGGTTTGGGGAGGGACCGGGGAGCTGTTTTTT. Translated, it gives CASQVWGGTGELFF.

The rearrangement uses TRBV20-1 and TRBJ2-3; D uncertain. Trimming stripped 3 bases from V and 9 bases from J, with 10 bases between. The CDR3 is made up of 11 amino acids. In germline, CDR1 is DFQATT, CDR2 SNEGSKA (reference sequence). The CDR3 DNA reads TGCAGTGCTAGGTACAGTTCAACGCAGTATTTT. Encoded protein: CSARYSSTQYF.

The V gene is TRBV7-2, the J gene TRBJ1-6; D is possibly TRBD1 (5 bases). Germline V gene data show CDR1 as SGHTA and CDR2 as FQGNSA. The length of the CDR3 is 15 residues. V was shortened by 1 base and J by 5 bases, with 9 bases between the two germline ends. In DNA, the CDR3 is TGTGCCAGCAGCTTAGTTAGGGGTCATAATTCACCCCTCCACTTT. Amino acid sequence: CASSLVRGHNSPLHF.

The CDR3 is CASSSGLGGGYEQYF. In nucleotides, the CDR3 is TGCGCCAGCAGCTCCGGACTAGGAGGGGGCTACGAGCAGTACTTC. This chain uses TRBV5-1 with TRBJ2-7, with D maybe TRBD2 (7 bases). Germline V gives CDR1 SGHRS, CDR2 YFSETQ. The CDR3 contains 15 residues. With 3 bases removed from V and 3 bases from J, the gap between germline ends came to 16 bases.

CDR3 loop: CATNRGLGQPQHF. CDR3 DNA sequence: TGTGCCACCAACAGGGGGCTGGGTCAGCCCCAGCATTTT. The chain is built from TRBV24-1 and TRBJ1-5, with 9 bases lining up with TRBD1. The germline V gene encodes CDR1 KGHDR and CDR2 SFDVKD. The CDR3 spans 13 residues. The trim removed 8 bases at V and 6 bases at J, leaving 4 bases unmatched.

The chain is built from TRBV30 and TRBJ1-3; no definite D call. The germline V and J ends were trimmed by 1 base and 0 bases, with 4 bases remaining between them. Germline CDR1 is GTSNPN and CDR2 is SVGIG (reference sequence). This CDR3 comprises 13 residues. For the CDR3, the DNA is TGTGCCTGGAGTGCGTACTCTGGAAACACCATATATTTT. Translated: CAWSAYSGNTIYF.

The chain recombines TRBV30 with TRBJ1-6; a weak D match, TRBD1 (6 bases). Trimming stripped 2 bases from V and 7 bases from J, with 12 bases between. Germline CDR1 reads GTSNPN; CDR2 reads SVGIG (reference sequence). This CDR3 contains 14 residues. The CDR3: CAWSPGQRNSPLHF. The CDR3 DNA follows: TGTGCCTGGAGTCCCGGACAGCGAAATTCACCCCTCCACTTT. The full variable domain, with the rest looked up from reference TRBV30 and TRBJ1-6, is SQTIHQWPATLVQPVGSPLSLECTVEGTSNPNLYWYRQAAGRGLQLLFYSVGIGQISSEVPQNLSASRPQDRQFILSSKKLLLSDSGFYLCAWSPGQRNSPLHFGNGTRLTVT.

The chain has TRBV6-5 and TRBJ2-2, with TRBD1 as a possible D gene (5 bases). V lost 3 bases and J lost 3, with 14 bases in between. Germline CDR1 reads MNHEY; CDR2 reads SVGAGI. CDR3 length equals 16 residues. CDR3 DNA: TGTGCCAGCAGTTATCAGGGATTAATAGACACCGGGGAGCTGTTTTTT. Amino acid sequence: CASSYQGLIDTGELFF.

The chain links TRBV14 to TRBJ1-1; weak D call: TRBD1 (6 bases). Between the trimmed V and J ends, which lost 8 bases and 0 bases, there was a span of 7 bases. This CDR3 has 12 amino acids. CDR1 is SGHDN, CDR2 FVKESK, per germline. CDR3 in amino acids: CASGQLNTEAFF. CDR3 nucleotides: TGTGCCAGCGGACAGTTGAACACTGAAGCTTTCTTT. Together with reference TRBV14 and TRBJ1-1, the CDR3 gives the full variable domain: EAGVTQFPSHSVIEKGQTVTLRCDPISGHDNLYWYRRVMGKEIKFLLHFVKESKQDESGMPNNRFLAERTGGTYSTLKVQPAELEDSGVYFCASGQLNTEAFFGQGTRLTVV.

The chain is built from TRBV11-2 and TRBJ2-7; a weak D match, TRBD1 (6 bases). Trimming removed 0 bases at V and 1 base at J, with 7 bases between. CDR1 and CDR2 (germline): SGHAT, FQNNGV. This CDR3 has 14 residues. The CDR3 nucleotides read TGTGCCAGCAGCTTAGAAGGACAGTCCTACGAGCAGTACTTC. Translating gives CASSLEGQSYEQYF.

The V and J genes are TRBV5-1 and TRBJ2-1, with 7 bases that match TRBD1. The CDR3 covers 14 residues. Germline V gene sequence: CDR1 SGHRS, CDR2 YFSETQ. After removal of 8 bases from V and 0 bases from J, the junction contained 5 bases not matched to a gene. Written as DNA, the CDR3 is TGCGCCAGTCACCGGGACAGCTCCTACAATGAGCAGTTCTTC. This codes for CASHRDSSYNEQFF.

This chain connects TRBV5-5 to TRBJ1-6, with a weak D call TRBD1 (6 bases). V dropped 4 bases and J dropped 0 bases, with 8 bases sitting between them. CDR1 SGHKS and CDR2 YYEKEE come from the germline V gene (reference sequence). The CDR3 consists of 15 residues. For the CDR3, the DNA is TGTGCCAGCAGCCCAGGGGACTCCTATAATTCACCCCTCCACTTT. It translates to CASSPGDSYNSPLHF.

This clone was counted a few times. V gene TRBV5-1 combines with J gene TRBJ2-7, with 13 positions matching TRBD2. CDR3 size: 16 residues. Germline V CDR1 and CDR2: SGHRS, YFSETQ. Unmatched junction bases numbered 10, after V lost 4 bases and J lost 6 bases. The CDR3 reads CASSTGTSGIRREQYF. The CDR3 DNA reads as TGCGCCAGCAGCACCGGGACTAGCGGGATACGTCGCGAGCAGTACTTC.

The CDR3 reads CATSDSRDWSTDTQYF. CDR3 coding DNA: TGTGCCACCAGTGACAGCCGGGACTGGAGCACAGATACGCAGTATTTT. This chain links TRBV24-1 with TRBJ2-3; possibly TRBD2 for D (6 bases). CDR1 and CDR2 from the germline V gene are KGHDR and SFDVKD. Trimming cost V 4 bases and J 0 bases, with 13 bases left between them. The CDR3 has 16 residues.

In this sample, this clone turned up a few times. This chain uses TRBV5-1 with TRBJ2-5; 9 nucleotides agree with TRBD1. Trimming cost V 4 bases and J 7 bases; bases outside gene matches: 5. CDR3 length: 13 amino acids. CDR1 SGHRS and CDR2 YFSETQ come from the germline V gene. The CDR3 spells CASSQGQGGTQYF. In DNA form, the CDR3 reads TGCGCCAGCAGCCAGGGACAGGGAGGGACCCAGTACTTC.

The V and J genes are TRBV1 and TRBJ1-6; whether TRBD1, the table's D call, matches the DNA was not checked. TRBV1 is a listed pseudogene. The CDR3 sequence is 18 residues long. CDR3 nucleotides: TGCACCAGCAGCCAAATAGGAAGGGGATCTTCCTATAATTCACCCCTCCACTTT. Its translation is CTSSQIGRGSSYNSPLHF.

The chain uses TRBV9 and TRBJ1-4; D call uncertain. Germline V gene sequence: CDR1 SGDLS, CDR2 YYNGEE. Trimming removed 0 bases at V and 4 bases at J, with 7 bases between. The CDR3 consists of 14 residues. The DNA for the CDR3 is TGTGCCAGCAGCGTAGGAGGAGGTAATGAAAAACTGTTTTTT. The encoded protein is CASSVGGGNEKLFF.

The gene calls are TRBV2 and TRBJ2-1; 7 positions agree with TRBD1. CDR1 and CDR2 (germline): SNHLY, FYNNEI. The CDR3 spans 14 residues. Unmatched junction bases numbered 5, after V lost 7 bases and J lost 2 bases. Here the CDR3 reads CASIAGTAYNEQFF. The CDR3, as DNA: TGTGCCAGCATCGCTGGGACAGCCTACAATGAGCAGTTCTTC.

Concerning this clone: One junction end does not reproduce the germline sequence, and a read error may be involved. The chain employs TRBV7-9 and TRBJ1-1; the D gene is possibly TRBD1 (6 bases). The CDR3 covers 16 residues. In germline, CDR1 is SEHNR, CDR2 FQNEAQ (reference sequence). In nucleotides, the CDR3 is TGTGCCAGCAGCTCCCAGGGGTTTCGAATGAATACTGAAGCTTTCTTT. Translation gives CASSSQGFRMNTEAFF.

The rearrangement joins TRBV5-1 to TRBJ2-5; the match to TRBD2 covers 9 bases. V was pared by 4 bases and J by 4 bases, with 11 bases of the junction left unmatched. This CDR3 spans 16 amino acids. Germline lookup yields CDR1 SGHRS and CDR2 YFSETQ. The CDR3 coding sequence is TGCGCCAGCAGCCTTAGTGCGGGGGGGCTAGGAGAGACCCAGTACTTC. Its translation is CASSLSAGGLGETQYF.

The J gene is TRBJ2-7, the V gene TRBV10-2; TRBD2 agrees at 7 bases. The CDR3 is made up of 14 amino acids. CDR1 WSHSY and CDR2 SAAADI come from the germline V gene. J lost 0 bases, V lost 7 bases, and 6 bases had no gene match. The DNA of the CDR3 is TGCGCCAGCACCCCCGGGGGGAGCTCCTACGAGCAGTACTTC. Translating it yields CASTPGGSSYEQYF.

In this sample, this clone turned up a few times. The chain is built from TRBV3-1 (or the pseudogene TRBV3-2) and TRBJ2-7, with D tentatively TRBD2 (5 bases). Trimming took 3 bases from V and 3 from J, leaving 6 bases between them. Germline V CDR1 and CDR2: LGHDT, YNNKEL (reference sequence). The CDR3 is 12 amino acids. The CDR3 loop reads CASSQDFYEQYF. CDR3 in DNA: TGTGCCAGCAGCCAGGACTTCTACGAGCAGTACTTC.

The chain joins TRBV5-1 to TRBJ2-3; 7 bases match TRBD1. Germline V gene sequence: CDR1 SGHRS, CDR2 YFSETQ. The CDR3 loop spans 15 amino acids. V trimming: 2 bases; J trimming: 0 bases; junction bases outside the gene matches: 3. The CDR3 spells CASSFRTGSTDTQYF. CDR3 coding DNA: TGCGCCAGCAGCTTCAGGACAGGTAGCACAGATACGCAGTATTTT.

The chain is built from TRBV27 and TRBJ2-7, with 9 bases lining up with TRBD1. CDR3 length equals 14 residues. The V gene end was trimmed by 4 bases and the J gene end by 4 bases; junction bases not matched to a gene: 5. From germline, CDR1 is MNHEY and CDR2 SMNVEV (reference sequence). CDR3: CASSSGTGFYEQYF. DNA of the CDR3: TGTGCCAGCAGTTCCGGGACAGGGTTTTACGAGCAGTACTTC.

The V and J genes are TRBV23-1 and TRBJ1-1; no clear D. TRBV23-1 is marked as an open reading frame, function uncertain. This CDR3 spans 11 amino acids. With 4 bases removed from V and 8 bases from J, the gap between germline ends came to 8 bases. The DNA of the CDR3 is TGCGCCAGCAGTCTAAGAGCCGAAGCTTTCTTT. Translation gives CASSLRAEAFF.

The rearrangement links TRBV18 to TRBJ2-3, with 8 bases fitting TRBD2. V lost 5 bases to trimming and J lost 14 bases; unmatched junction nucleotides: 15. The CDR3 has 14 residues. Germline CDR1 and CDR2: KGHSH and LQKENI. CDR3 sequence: CASSSGLEARRWYF. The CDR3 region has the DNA TGTGCCAGCTCATCGGGACTAGAGGCCCGGCGGTGGTATTTT.